The present T cell receptor beta chain was sequenced within a study of T cell responses to AZD1222 COVID-19 vaccine. Study findings and constraints: Nearly half of spike-specific TCRs reportedly go after variant regions that carry no mutations.

Here immunoSEQ multiplex PCR was the method, and the copy in TCRdb shows in-frame clones only, minus some. The sample has 100,000 or so clones, 75% to 95% seen once. Note on this clone: Its antigen is not identified.

Germline loops: CDR1 SGHRS, CDR2 YFSETQ. This CDR3 region has 15 residues. The J segment lost 2 bases and the V segment lost 4 bases, leaving 6 bases of the junction unmatched. The source is an adult in good health. Sequenced here: peripheral blood, sampled on day 0 of AZD1222 vaccination. The chain couples TRBV5-1 to TRBJ2-7; 10 bases map to TRBD1. The CDR3 DNA is TGCGCCAGCAGCCCGGGGACAGGGGTGACCTACGAGCAGTACTTC. Translating it yields CASSPGTGVTYEQYF.